This paragraph covers one T cell receptor beta chain sequence. What it recognizes is unknown. These data belong to a study of regulatory T cells in long-lasting Graves disease. Study-level background: Antithyroid drug intake by newly diagnosed Graves' patients had lasted under 3 months.

Building of the TCR beta libraries involved iRepertoire HTBI primers and Arm-PCR of CDR3 regions. MiXCR, run by TCRdb on the multiplex PCR reads, gives a single entry per CDR3 protein. The data contain roughly 610,000 distinct CDR3 sequences, about 16% of them singletons. The CDR3 totals 12 residues. Germline V gene lookup returns CDR1 DFQATT and CDR2 SNEGSKA (reference sequence). Deletions cut 3 bases from V and 8 bases from J, with 13 bases between. Study-wide results and limits: Sharing of public clonotypes was greater in persistent patients (under 3,000) than in new patients (around 1,000). Persistent Graves' patients showed reduced TCR diversity versus newly diagnosed patients.

Time point of the sample: newly diagnosed GD, antithyroid drugs for less than 3 months. PBMC-derived RNA was used for the TCR library. This sample also appeared in a second study, on T cells in Graves' hyperthyroidism and ophthalmopathy.

This sequence originates from a man between 18 and 29 years old with Graves disease. This chain links TRBV20-1 with TRBJ1-2; no firm D call. The sample in question was peripheral blood mononuclear cells (PBMCs), obtained at new diagnosis, from a patient treated with antithyroid drugs. CDR3 in DNA: TGCAGTGCTAGCCCTCGGGTTCTGGGCTACACCTTC. It encodes CSASPRVLGYTF.